The 32 T cell receptor beta chains below all came from one sample that was sequenced in a study of cytomegalovirus exposure and HLA in healthy donors. Vbeta (60) and Jbeta (13) primers were used in the PCR. Clones were sequenced by immunoSEQ multiplex PCR, and TCRdb holds only the in-frame ones, with some missing. The data hold about 190,000 clones, with around 84% observed a single time. Specimen: PBMCs. Receptor source: a woman aged 18 to 35 in good health and CMV-seronegative.

V and J are TRBV4-3 and TRBJ2-7; D may be TRBD2 (6 bases). Trimming stripped 0 bases from V and 0 bases from J, with 12 bases between. From germline, CDR1 is LGHNA and CDR2 YSLEER. The CDR3 extends over 16 amino acids. DNA for the CDR3: TGCGCCAGCAGCCAAGATTTCGGGAGAGACTCCTACGAGCAGTACTTC. Protein product: CASSQDFGRDSYEQYF.

This clone was seen only a few times. The chain has TRBV6-4 and TRBJ1-5, with 10 bases that match TRBD1. Germline-derived CDR1 and CDR2 are MRHNA and SNTAGT. Losses at the gene ends were 6 bases for V and 3 bases for J; bases not matched to a gene: 5. The CDR3 runs 15 residues. This CDR3 is CASSLGTGDNQPQHF. The DNA of the CDR3 is TGTGCCAGCAGCCTCGGGACAGGGGACAATCAGCCCCAGCATTTT.

The V gene is TRBV5-6, the J gene TRBJ2-7, with D possibly being TRBD1 (5 bases). With 4 bases removed from V and 6 bases from J, the gap between germline ends came to 14 bases. The CDR3 is 13 residues long. The germline V gene has CDR1 SGHDT and CDR2 YYEEEE. CDR3 coding DNA: TGTGCCAGCAGCCTCAGGGTAGTAAGCGAGCAGTACTTC. This encodes CASSLRVVSEQYF.

The chain employs TRBV11-2 and TRBJ2-7; no clear D gene. V was clipped by 4 bases and J by 5 bases, with 9 bases between them. Germline loops: CDR1 SGHAT, CDR2 FQNNGV. The CDR3 extends over 12 amino acids. In DNA, the CDR3 is TGTGCCAGCAGCTCCTACAGAAACGAGCAGTACTTC. Translation gives CASSSYRNEQYF.

The rearrangement uses TRBV7-2 and TRBJ2-1; 7 positions match TRBD1. Germline values: CDR1 SGHTA, CDR2 FQGNSA. V was pared by 4 bases and J by 9 bases, with 9 bases of the junction left unmatched. The CDR3 is 14 residues long. The CDR3 reads CASSSGQVAGEQFF. The CDR3 bases are TGTGCCAGCAGCTCTGGACAGGTTGCTGGTGAGCAGTTCTTC.

The genes are TRBV19 and TRBJ1-1, with D perhaps TRBD1 (5 bases). Germline lookup yields CDR1 LNHDA and CDR2 SQIVND (reference sequence). Between the trimmed V and J ends, which lost 6 bases and 8 bases, there was a span of 13 bases. The CDR3 covers 12 residues. The CDR3, as DNA: TGTGCCAGTAGGAATCCGACAGAAGAAGCTTTCTTT. Its protein product is CASRNPTEEAFF.

The chain joins TRBV6-5 to TRBJ2-2; tentatively, D is TRBD1 (6 bases). This CDR3 region has 12 residues. In germline, CDR1 is MNHEY, CDR2 SVGAGI. V lost 7 bases to trimming and J lost 7 bases, with 10 bases between them. The DNA for the CDR3 is TGTGCCAGCATTGGGGGCTACGGGGAGCTGTTTTTT. Protein sequence: CASIGGYGELFF.

The chain combines TRBV6-1 with TRBJ2-7, with TRBD2 as a possible D gene (6 bases). This CDR3 region has 12 residues. V was pared by 6 bases and J by 4 bases, with 10 bases between. Germline V lookup: CDR1 MNHNS, CDR2 SASEGT. This CDR3 reads CASRDYWYEQYF. CDR3 bases: TGTGCCAGCAGGGACTATTGGTACGAGCAGTACTTC.

CDR3 DNA sequence: TGCGCCAGCAGCCAAGTTCGGGGGTCAAATGAGCAGTTCTTC. Its translation: CASSQVRGSNEQFF. This rearrangement joins TRBV4-1 to TRBJ2-1; D may be TRBD2 (6 bases). The V gene's germline CDR1 is MGHRA and CDR2 YSYEKL. This CDR3 comprises 14 residues. Deletions cut 1 base from V and 7 bases from J, with 11 bases between.

V is TRBV15 and J is TRBJ2-7; weak D call: TRBD1 (7 bases). V lost 1 base and J 0 bases, leaving 16 bases between the germline ends. This CDR3 spans 17 amino acids. From germline, CDR1 is LNHNV and CDR2 YYDKDF (reference sequence). For the CDR3, the DNA is TGTGCCACCAGCAGAGGGTCGACAGGGAGGAGCTCCTACGAGCAGTACTTC. Translation: CATSRGSTGRSSYEQYF.

The chain employs TRBV7-9 and TRBJ1-1, with D maybe TRBD1 (5 bases). Looked up from germline, CDR1 is SEHNR and CDR2 is FQNEAQ (reference sequence). The CDR3 covers 16 residues. Trimming took off 1 base at V and 0 bases at J, with 12 bases between the two ends. DNA for the CDR3: TGTGCCAGCAGCTTAGGGGTTGGGGCCATGAACACTGAAGCTTTCTTT. Amino acid sequence: CASSLGVGAMNTEAFF.

This chain uses TRBV29-1 with TRBJ2-3, with TRBD1 identical over 7 bases. This CDR3 has 16 residues. V shed 5 bases and J 0 bases; nucleotides not matched to a gene: 11. CDR1 SQVTM and CDR2 ANQGSEA come from the germline V gene. The CDR3 region has the DNA TGCAGCGTTTGGAAACAGGGGTTCTCTAGCACAGATACGCAGTATTTT. This codes for CSVWKQGFSSTDTQYF.

The chain carries TRBV30 and TRBJ2-7; D is possibly TRBD1 (6 bases). This CDR3 region has 13 residues. Trimming cost V 5 bases and J 2 bases, with 13 bases left between them. The germline V gene has CDR1 GTSNPN and CDR2 SVGIG (reference sequence). CDR3 sequence (DNA): TGTGCCTGGGGAACAGGGATTACCTACGAGCAGTACTTC. This translates into CAWGTGITYEQYF. Full variable domain (outside the CDR3, taken from reference TRBV30 and TRBJ2-7): SQTIHQWPATLVQPVGSPLSLECTVEGTSNPNLYWYRQAAGRGLQLLFYSVGIGQISSEVPQNLSASRPQDRQFILSSKKLLLSDSGFYLCAWGTGITYEQYFGPGTRLTVT.

The CDR3 sequence is CASSLVPHGRVLAEQYF. The CDR3 DNA follows: TGCGCCAGCAGCTTGGTACCCCATGGGAGGGTCCTCGCCGAGCAGTACTTC. V usage is TRBV5-1 and J usage is TRBJ2-7, with 7 bases fitting TRBD2. Germline assignment: CDR1 SGHRS and CDR2 YFSETQ. This CDR3 has 17 amino acids. Losses at the gene ends were 0 bases for V and 6 bases for J; bases not matched to a gene: 15.

The count of this clone is one. This chain links TRBV20-1 with TRBJ1-4; D is unclear. This CDR3 has 11 amino acids. V lost 3 bases and J lost 8, with 7 bases in between. Germline V gives CDR1 DFQATT, CDR2 SNEGSKA (reference sequence). In nucleotides, the CDR3 is TGCAGTGCTAGGAATCGGGAAAAACTGTTTTTT. This codes for CSARNREKLFF.

The genes are TRBV12-5 and TRBJ1-3; D gene unclear. The CDR3 sequence is 11 residues long. V lost 5 bases and J 7 bases, leaving 6 bases between the germline ends. CDR1 is LGHNT, CDR2 FRNRAP, per germline. The CDR3 region has the DNA TGTGCTAGTGGTCTCGGGAACACCATATATTTT. Its translation: CASGLGNTIYF.

This rearrangement joins TRBV28 to TRBJ2-5, with 9 bases that match TRBD1. Germline trimming cut 6 bases from V and 5 bases from J; bases unmatched to any gene: 4. The CDR3 is made up of 13 amino acids. Per the germline V gene, CDR1 is MDHEN and CDR2 is SYDVKM. CDR3 amino acids: CASSDRGGETQYF. CDR3 nucleotide sequence: TGTGCCAGCAGCGACAGGGGGGGGGAGACCCAGTACTTC.

This rearrangement joins TRBV6-1 to TRBJ1-2, with 7 bases identical to TRBD1. The CDR3 is 14 residues long. Germline-derived CDR1 and CDR2 are MNHNS and SASEGT. Trimming at V came to 4 bases and at J to 3 bases, leaving 5 bases not matched to a gene. The CDR3 is CASSGDSPYYGYTF. Here the CDR3 DNA reads TGTGCCAGCAGTGGGGACAGTCCTTACTATGGCTACACCTTC.

The CDR3 nucleotides read TGCAGCGTTGGGCCGACTAGCGGGGGGCGGGTTGAGCAGTTCTTC. Its protein is CSVGPTSGGRVEQFF. The V and J genes are TRBV29-1 and TRBJ2-1, with 13 bases that match TRBD2. V lost 4 bases and J lost 9; bases outside the gene matches: 9. From germline, CDR1 is SQVTM and CDR2 ANQGSEA. The CDR3 contains 15 residues.

The V gene is TRBV11-3, the J gene TRBJ2-1; no clear D. The CDR3 has 15 residues. Trimming took off 7 bases at V and 3 bases at J, with 16 bases between the two ends. CDR1 and CDR2 (germline): SGHNT, YENEEA. DNA of the CDR3: TGTGCCAGCACCGATAAATTAGGCGGCTACAATGAGCAGTTCTTC. Amino acids: CASTDKLGGYNEQFF.

This rearrangement joins TRBV9 to TRBJ2-5; D ambiguous. This CDR3 has 13 amino acids. The germline gives CDR1 SGDLS, CDR2 YYNGEE. Trimming removed 4 bases at V and 4 bases at J, with 11 bases between. CDR3 sequence (DNA): TGTGCCAGCAGCCCGACGACATCAGAGACCCAGTACTTC. Protein sequence: CASSPTTSETQYF.

This clone was observed a few times. This rearrangement joins TRBV27 to TRBJ1-1; the D gene is possibly TRBD1 (5 bases). Trimming left V 3 bases short and J 7 bases short, with 12 bases between. Germline CDR1 reads MNHEY; CDR2 reads SMNVEV (reference sequence). The CDR3 runs to 13 residues. The CDR3: CASSFSWGSEAFF. The DNA for the CDR3 is TGTGCCAGCAGTTTCTCCTGGGGCAGTGAAGCTTTCTTT.

The genes are TRBV11-2 and TRBJ2-7; the D is unclear. The CDR3 is made up of 14 amino acids. Germline V lookup: CDR1 SGHAT, CDR2 FQNNGV. Trimming left V 0 bases short and J 0 bases short, with 6 bases between. The CDR3 sequence is CASSLEANSYEQYF. CDR3 nucleotide sequence: TGTGCCAGCAGCTTAGAGGCAAACTCCTACGAGCAGTACTTC.

This clone was found a few times. The chain carries TRBV2 and TRBJ1-2, with TRBD1 matching 7 bases. Germline loops: CDR1 SNHLY, CDR2 FYNNEI. J gave up 2 bases and V 5 bases, and 5 bases lay outside the gene matches. This CDR3 comprises 14 residues. This CDR3 is CASSQLTGNYGYTF. Here the CDR3 DNA reads TGTGCCAGCAGTCAATTGACAGGGAACTATGGCTACACCTTC.

The rearrangement links TRBV15 to TRBJ2-7; TRBD1 might be the D (6 bases). Germline V gene sequence: CDR1 LNHNV, CDR2 YYDKDF (reference sequence). V gave up 0 bases and J gave up 0 bases, with 15 bases separating them. The CDR3 is made up of 17 amino acids. The CDR3 protein is CATSRDRPTGSSYEQYF. CDR3 bases: TGTGCCACCAGCAGAGACCGACCGACAGGTAGCTCCTACGAGCAGTACTTC.

The chain is built from TRBV7-8 and TRBJ2-7; 9 bases line up with TRBD1. The CDR3 has 14 residues. Germline V gene data show CDR1 as SGHVS and CDR2 as FQNEAQ. The V and J ends lost 5 bases and 6 bases, in that order; junction bases with no gene match: 8. The CDR3 is CASSHSGTGSEQYF. Here the CDR3 DNA reads TGTGCCAGCAGCCACTCCGGGACAGGGAGCGAGCAGTACTTC.

V is TRBV11-2 and J is TRBJ1-1; the D gene is possibly TRBD1 (5 bases). The CDR3 is 15 residues long. Deletions cut 5 bases from V and 11 bases from J, with 24 bases between. Germline-derived CDR1 and CDR2 are SGHAT and FQNNGV. In nucleotides, the CDR3 is TGTGCCAGCAGCCCAGGGTGGTCGATATATAAGGGGGCTTTCTTT. Amino acid sequence: CASSPGWSIYKGAFF.

This chain links TRBV30 with TRBJ1-2; 9 nucleotides agree with TRBD1. The CDR3 has 14 residues. After removal of 5 bases from V and 5 bases from J, the junction contained 9 bases not matched to a gene. CDR1 and CDR2 (germline): GTSNPN, SVGIG (reference sequence). The DNA of the CDR3 is TGTGCCTGGGGGACCGGGACAGGGCCATATGGCTACACCTTC. Protein sequence: CAWGTGTGPYGYTF. The full variable domain, in which reference TRBV30 and TRBJ1-2 provide the parts outside the CDR3, is SQTIHQWPATLVQPVGSPLSLECTVEGTSNPNLYWYRQAAGRGLQLLFYSVGIGQISSEVPQNLSASRPQDRQFILSSKKLLLSDSGFYLCAWGTGTGPYGYTFGSGTRLTVV.

J is TRBJ2-5 and V is TRBV5-1, with 10 bases matching TRBD2. This CDR3 comprises 17 residues. The junction had 6 bases not matched to a gene; V was cut back by 0 bases and J by 1 base. Germline CDR1 reads SGHRS; CDR2 reads YFSETQ. The CDR3 is CASSLARASGGQETQYF. DNA for the CDR3: TGCGCCAGCAGCTTGGCTAGGGCTAGCGGGGGCCAAGAGACCCAGTACTTC.

This clone was seen only once. This chain uses TRBV5-4 with TRBJ2-1, with D hard to call. The CDR3 covers 15 residues. Germline CDR1 is SGHNT and CDR2 is YYREEE (reference sequence). With 0 bases removed from V and 4 bases from J, the gap between germline ends came to 11 bases. Here the CDR3 reads CASSLAAALYNEQFF. The CDR3 DNA is TGTGCCAGCAGCTTGGCTGCGGCTTTATACAATGAGCAGTTCTTC.

As for this clone: Other DNA sequences in this specimen translate into the identical CDR3. This chain connects TRBV19 to TRBJ1-1; 8 nucleotides align to TRBD1. Germline CDR1 reads LNHDA; CDR2 reads SQIVND (reference sequence). This CDR3 has 14 residues. The ends lost 3 bases at V and 2 bases at J; junction bases unmatched: 2. CDR3 sequence: CASSIQGANTEAFF. The CDR3 nucleotides are TGTGCCAGTAGTATCCAGGGGGCTAACACTGAAGCTTTCTTT.

The rearrangement uses TRBV7-2 and TRBJ1-1, with D possibly matching TRBD1 (5 bases). Germline V gene data show CDR1 as SGHTA and CDR2 as FQGNSA. The CDR3 spans 14 residues. V lost 6 bases to trimming and J lost 11 bases, with 22 bases between them. CDR3 region: CASRLHTWGLPAFF. The CDR3 DNA reads TGTGCCAGCAGACTTCACACTTGGGGCCTCCCGGCTTTCTTT.